A single T cell receptor beta chain is shown here with its context. Its antigen is currently unknown. Trimming shortened V by 2 bases and J by 7 bases, and 6 bases separated the two germline ends. CDR1 and CDR2 (germline): MNHNS, SASEGT. CDR3 length: 13 residues. The data stem from a study of T cell responses to AZD1222 COVID-19 vaccine. TCRdb's copy holds only in-frame clones and misses some; the assay was immunoSEQ multiplex PCR. The data show about 180,000 clones, with about 91% seen just once and approximately 7.7% held by the top ten. Study observations and caveats: AZD1222 recipients seropositive at baseline numbered only 5 to 7.

The origin of this receptor is an adult in good health. Sequenced here: peripheral blood, sampled on day 0 of AZD1222 vaccination. The chain uses TRBV6-1 and TRBJ1-6; D gene uncertain. The CDR3 nucleotides read TGTGCCAGCAGTGAATCTGACAATTCACCCCTCCACTTT. Protein sequence: CASSESDNSPLHF.